The 9 T cell receptor beta chains listed next were all sequenced from one sample in a study of blood T cell repertoires in COVID-19. Assay: immunoSEQ multiplex PCR; the TCRdb copy retains only in-frame clones and omits some. Found here are fewer than 150,000 clones, about 85% of them singletons; the top ten hold 13%. What was sequenced was peripheral blood. The receptors come from a human donor in a cohort sampled during active COVID-19.

This chain joins TRBV6-1 and TRBJ1-4; 7 bases line up with TRBD1. Germline V CDR1 and CDR2: MNHNS, SASEGT. The CDR3 runs 13 residues. V lost 3 bases and J lost 8; bases outside the gene matches: 3. CDR3: CASSEAGGEKLFF. The CDR3 DNA is TGTGCCAGCAGTGAGGCAGGGGGAGAAAAACTGTTTTTT.

The genes are TRBV11-2 and TRBJ1-2; perhaps TRBD1 as D (6 bases). This CDR3 is 15 amino acids long. V shed 0 bases and J shed 4 bases, with 12 bases lying between them. The germline gives CDR1 SGHAT, CDR2 FQNNGV. The CDR3 nucleotides read TGTGCCAGCAGCTTAGATCAGGGGCTTATCTATGGCTACACCTTC. Translated: CASSLDQGLIYGYTF.

The chain is built from TRBV3-1 (or the pseudogene TRBV3-2) and TRBJ2-4; TRBD2 matches 8 bases. The germline V gene encodes CDR1 LGHDT and CDR2 YNNKEL (reference sequence). The CDR3 length is 16 residues. V lost 4 bases and J lost 8; bases outside the gene matches: 13. DNA for the CDR3: TGTGCCAGCAGCCCTAGAGGAGGCGGGGGGTGGGACATTCAGTACTTC. Protein: CASSPRGGGGWDIQYF.

J is TRBJ2-2 and V is TRBV5-1, with TRBD1 as a possible D gene (6 bases). The ends were cut back, 5 bases at V and 2 bases at J, with 16 bases in the middle. Looked up from germline, CDR1 is SGHRS and CDR2 is YFSETQ. This CDR3 has 16 amino acids. The DNA of the CDR3 is TGCGCCAGCAGGCCTACCGGGACAATAAACACCGGGGAGCTGTTTTTT. Its protein product is CASRPTGTINTGELFF.

V and J are TRBV7-2 and TRBJ1-2; D unresolved. CDR1 is SGHTA, CDR2 FQGNSA, per germline. Trimming left V 3 bases short and J 4 bases short, with 9 bases between. The CDR3 runs 13 residues. The CDR3 bases are TGTGCCAGCAGCTTGGAACAGTTCTATGGCTACACCTTC. It encodes CASSLEQFYGYTF.

The chain combines TRBV6-2 or TRBV6-3 with TRBJ1-5; D might be TRBD1 (6 bases). The germline V and J ends were trimmed by 5 bases and 4 bases, with 18 bases remaining between them. Germline V lookup: CDR1 MNHEY, CDR2 SVGEGT. This CDR3 region has 16 residues. CDR3 protein: CASSPQRGAGNQPQHF. CDR3 nucleotide sequence: TGTGCCAGCAGTCCCCAGCGGGGGGCGGGTAATCAGCCCCAGCATTTT.

This chain connects TRBV7-3 to TRBJ1-2, with a tentative D call TRBD1 (5 bases). The CDR3 is 13 amino acids. The V gene lost 4 bases and the J gene lost 2 bases, with 8 bases spanning the gap. Per the germline V gene, CDR1 is SGHTA and CDR2 is FQGTGA. CDR3 coding DNA: TGTGCCAGCAGCTCCCAGGGAAACTATGGCTACACCTTC. Translating gives CASSSQGNYGYTF.

The chain combines TRBV3-1 (or the pseudogene TRBV3-2) with TRBJ1-2; tentatively, D is TRBD1 (6 bases). The germline V and J ends were trimmed by 2 bases and 8 bases, with 9 bases remaining between them. The CDR3 covers 12 residues. Germline lookup yields CDR1 LGHDT and CDR2 YNNKEL (reference sequence). CDR3 protein: CASSQNRDGYTF. The CDR3 region has the DNA TGTGCCAGCAGCCAAAACAGGGACGGCTACACCTTC.

This clone occurred once. V is TRBV9 and J is TRBJ2-1, with 13 bases aligning to TRBD2. CDR1 is SGDLS and CDR2 is YYNGEE in the germline V gene. J gave up 0 bases and V 4 bases, and 7 bases lay outside the gene matches. This CDR3 has 18 residues. The DNA of the CDR3 is TGTGCCAGCAGCAGAACTAGCGGGGGGGTCCCCTCCTACAATGAGCAGTTCTTC. This sequence encodes CASSRTSGGVPSYNEQFF. The full variable domain, with the rest looked up from reference TRBV9 and TRBJ2-1, is DSGVTQTPKHLITATGQRVTLRCSPRSGDLSVYWYQQSLDQGLQFLIQYYNGEERAKGNILERFSAQQFPDLHSELNLSSLELGDSALYFCASSRTSGGVPSYNEQFFGPGTRLTVL.